The 26 T cell receptor beta chains below come from one sample, sequenced in a study of T-cell memory formation after mild COVID-19. TCRdb re-derived calls from the 5' RACE reads in MiXCR, one entry per CDR3 protein. Of some 300,000 distinct CDR3 sequences listed, 15% to 20% were seen once; the top ten hold roughly 21%. The sequenced sample was PBMCs or a T cell subset sorted from them (not recorded which). The receptors come from a man younger than 35 who had mild COVID-19 (a few samples of this study predate the infection). Cell type and time point are not known.

The chain combines TRBV6-6 with TRBJ1-1; no clear D. Germline assignment: CDR1 MNHNY and CDR2 SVGAGI (reference sequence). This CDR3 contains 13 residues. V was shortened by 0 bases and J by 8 bases, with 10 bases between the two germline ends. The DNA for the CDR3 is TGTGCCAGCAGTTACTCGCTTCGGGGAGAAGCTTTCTTT. It is translated as CASSYSLRGEAFF.

The chain has TRBV6-2 or TRBV6-3 and TRBJ1-4; D perhaps matches TRBD1 (5 bases). The CDR3 totals 14 residues. Germline V lookup: CDR1 MNHEY, CDR2 SVGEGT. Trimming left V 5 bases short and J 7 bases short, with 14 bases between. The CDR3 DNA is TGTGCCAGCAGTCCCCGGGACCCCGGTGAAAAACTGTTTTTT. Translated: CASSPRDPGEKLFF.

The chain employs TRBV10-3 and TRBJ1-5; tentative D call: TRBD1 (5 bases). Per germline, CDR1 ENHRY and CDR2 SYGVKD. The CDR3 loop spans 14 amino acids. The ends were cut back, 5 bases at V and 1 base at J, with 9 bases in the middle. The CDR3 loop is CAISLTESNQPQHF. CDR3 coding DNA: TGTGCCATCAGTTTGACAGAAAGCAATCAGCCCCAGCATTTT.

This sequence joins TRBV20-1 and TRBJ1-4; perhaps TRBD1 as D (5 bases). Germline V gene sequence: CDR1 DFQATT, CDR2 SNEGSKA (reference sequence). V shed 7 bases and J shed 8 bases, with 17 bases lying between them. CDR3 length: 13 amino acids. This CDR3 is CSVWQGGSEKLFF. CDR3 coding DNA: TGCAGTGTCTGGCAGGGTGGTAGCGAAAAACTGTTTTTT.

The sample holds a few counts of this clonotype. The chain couples TRBV27 to TRBJ1-2; D not resolved. Germline CDR1 and CDR2: MNHEY and SMNVEV (reference sequence). This CDR3 spans 13 amino acids. Trimming removed 6 bases at V and 8 bases at J, with 16 bases between. The DNA for the CDR3 is TGTGCCAGCAGCCCAGGACCGAAGCGGGGCTACACCTTC. Its protein product is CASSPGPKRGYTF.

The chain is built from TRBV6-6 and TRBJ1-6; a weak D match, TRBD1 (6 bases). Trimming pared 6 bases from V and 7 bases from J, leaving 13 bases between. Germline V gene sequence: CDR1 MNHNY, CDR2 SVGAGI (reference sequence). This CDR3 is built from 14 residues. The CDR3: CASRLGTINSPLHF. CDR3 DNA sequence: TGTGCCAGCAGGCTTGGGACAATCAATTCACCCCTCCACTTT.

Only a few counts were recorded for this clonotype. The chain combines TRBV6-6 with TRBJ2-7; TRBD1 matches 8 bases. V trimming: 4 bases; J trimming: 2 bases; junction bases outside the gene matches: 7. This CDR3 is 15 amino acids long. Germline loops: CDR1 MNHNY, CDR2 SVGAGI (reference sequence). The CDR3 DNA follows: TGTGCCAGCAGTTCTACGGACAGGGCCCCCTACGAGCAGTACGTC. It yields the protein CASSSTDRAPYEQYV.

The chain carries TRBV7-9 and TRBJ1-2, with D possibly TRBD1 on 6 matching bases. The V gene's germline CDR1 is SEHNR and CDR2 FQNEAQ (reference sequence). The CDR3 has 15 residues. With 4 bases removed from V and 8 bases from J, the gap between germline ends came to 20 bases. The CDR3 protein is CASSYIRAGAEGYTF. The DNA for the CDR3 is TGTGCCAGCAGCTACATCCGCGCGGGGGCGGAGGGCTACACCTTC. Filled out from reference TRBV7-9 and TRBJ1-2, the complete variable domain reads DTGVSQNPRHKITKRGQNVTFRCDPISEHNRLYWYRQTLGQGPEFLTYFQNEAQLEKSRLLSDRFSAERPKGSFSTLEIQRTEQGDSAMYLCASSYIRAGAEGYTFGSGTRLTVV.

There are a few counts of this clonotype. As DNA, the CDR3 is TGCGCCAGCAGCCCCGGGGGGGGGACCTACGAGCAGTACGTC. Translated: CASSPGGGTYEQYV. The rearrangement uses TRBV5-1 and TRBJ2-7; 8 positions agree with TRBD2. CDR1 and CDR2 (germline): SGHRS, YFSETQ. The CDR3 length is 14 residues. The junction had 5 bases not matched to a gene; V was cut back by 4 bases and J by 2 bases.

The chain joins TRBV19 to TRBJ2-2; 8 bases fit TRBD1. J gave up 3 bases and V 5 bases, and 2 bases lay outside the gene matches. There are 14 residues in the CDR3. Per germline, CDR1 LNHDA and CDR2 SQIVND (reference sequence). CDR3 residues: CASSLQGDTGELFF. In nucleotides, the CDR3 is TGTGCCAGTAGTTTACAGGGGGACACCGGGGAGCTGTTTTTT.

The V and J genes are TRBV20-1 and TRBJ2-1, with a tentative D call TRBD2 (5 bases). Germline V lookup: CDR1 DFQATT, CDR2 SNEGSKA (reference sequence). CDR3 length equals 14 residues. The V end was cut by 5 bases, the J end by 2 bases, with 13 bases between. The chain's CDR3 is CSASWASPYNEQFF. The CDR3 region has the DNA TGCAGTGCTTCTTGGGCTAGCCCCTACAATGAGCAGTTCTTC.

This clonotype occurred many times. This sequence joins TRBV5-6 and TRBJ1-4; 8 bases align to TRBD1. V lost 2 bases, J lost 4 bases, and 4 bases stayed unmatched. Germline-derived CDR1 and CDR2 are SGHDT and YYEEEE. This CDR3 comprises 15 residues. CDR3 coding DNA: TGTGCCAGCAGCTTCCGGGACAGGCTTAATGAAAAACTGTTTTTT. The encoded protein is CASSFRDRLNEKLFF.

This clonotype has a handful of counts. The genes are TRBV18 and TRBJ1-2; D is unresolved. The ends were cut back, 6 bases at V and 3 bases at J, with 5 bases in the middle. The CDR3 sequence is 11 residues long. Germline CDR1 reads KGHSH; CDR2 reads LQKENI. The CDR3 coding sequence is TGTGCCAGCTCCCAGGACTATGGCTACACCTTC. This sequence encodes CASSQDYGYTF.

J is TRBJ2-2 and V is TRBV6-5; 7 bases line up with TRBD1. The CDR3 contains 16 residues. After removal of 5 bases from V and 0 bases from J, the junction contained 6 bases not matched to a gene. CDR1 is MNHEY, CDR2 SVGAGI, per germline. DNA of the CDR3: TGTGCCAGCAGTAGATCCGGGACAGCGAACACCGGGGAGCTGTTTTTT. Translation: CASSRSGTANTGELFF.

This chain uses TRBV7-2 with TRBJ2-2; 12 bases fit TRBD2. Germline CDR1 and CDR2: SGHTA and FQGNSA. This CDR3 comprises 15 residues. The trim removed 5 bases at V and 15 bases at J, leaving 13 bases unmatched. This CDR3 reads CASSHRTSGAFRLFF. The CDR3 DNA reads TGTGCCAGCAGCCACCGGACTAGCGGGGCGTTTCGGTTGTTTTTT.

This clonotype has only a few counts. J is TRBJ2-1 and V is TRBV4-1; a possible D gene is TRBD1 (6 bases). V lost 0 bases and J 3 bases, leaving 12 bases between the germline ends. The CDR3 is 16 residues long. Germline CDR1 and CDR2: MGHRA and YSYEKL. The CDR3 spells CASSQDGGAIYNEQFF. The CDR3 DNA is TGCGCCAGCAGCCAAGATGGGGGCGCTATCTACAATGAGCAGTTCTTC.

This clonotype was picked up a small number of times. This chain uses TRBV10-3 with TRBJ2-3, with 11 bases aligning to TRBD2. CDR3 length equals 17 residues. From germline, CDR1 is ENHRY and CDR2 SYGVKD. V gave up 7 bases and J gave up 1 base; unmatched junction bases: 10. DNA of the CDR3: TGTGCCATCACCCCGACTAGCGGGGACCGCCGCACAGATACGCAGTATTTT. Its translation: CAITPTSGDRRTDTQYF.

This clonotype appeared a few times. V usage is TRBV11-3 and J usage is TRBJ1-1, with a possible D match to TRBD1 (5 bases). V lost 1 base and J 7 bases, leaving 10 bases between the germline ends. CDR3 length: 13 amino acids. Germline CDR1 and CDR2: SGHNT and YENEEA. The CDR3 loop reads CASSLVRGGEAFF. In DNA, the CDR3 is TGTGCCAGCAGCTTAGTCCGGGGGGGTGAAGCTTTCTTT.

This chain connects TRBV5-5 to TRBJ1-6; tentative D call: TRBD1 (6 bases). The CDR3 sequence is 11 residues long. The V end was cut by 7 bases, the J end by 7 bases, with 6 bases between. From germline, CDR1 is SGHKS and CDR2 YYEKEE (reference sequence). This CDR3 reads CASGQNSPLHF. The CDR3 coding sequence is TGTGCCAGCGGACAGAATTCACCCCTCCACTTT.

This clonotype was seen repeatedly, ten times or more. V gene TRBV7-7 combines with J gene TRBJ2-3; the D gene could be TRBD1 or TRBD2 (5 bases each). Trimming left V 5 bases short and J 1 base short, with 13 bases between. CDR1 and CDR2 from the germline V gene are SSHAT and FNYEAQ (reference sequence). The CDR3 contains 15 residues. CDR3 region: CASSKGSRGTDTQYF. CDR3 DNA sequence: TGTGCCAGCAGCAAGGGGAGCAGGGGCACAGATACGCAGTATTTT.

This clonotype turned up a few times. The chain is built from TRBV7-2 and TRBJ1-1; D is unresolved. The V gene lost 2 bases and the J gene lost 0 bases, with 4 bases spanning the gap. Germline values: CDR1 SGHTA, CDR2 FQGNSA. This CDR3 has 13 residues. The CDR3 reads CASSLIVNTEAFF. CDR3 DNA sequence: TGTGCCAGCAGCTTAATTGTGAACACTGAAGCTTTCTTT.

The V gene is TRBV7-9, the J gene TRBJ2-5; 8 bases align to TRBD2. This CDR3 has 17 amino acids. The germline CDR1 and CDR2 sequences are SEHNR and FQNEAQ (reference sequence). With 7 bases clipped from V and 3 bases from J, the junction kept 16 bases outside the gene matches. The CDR3 sequence is CASTQLAGGAIKETQYF. CDR3 bases: TGTGCCAGCACCCAATTGGCCGGGGGGGCCATTAAAGAGACCCAGTACTTC.

This clonotype was observed a few times. The DNA for the CDR3 is TGCGCCAGCAGCTTGCAGGGTCGCTCCTATGGCTACACCTTC. This gives the protein CASSLQGRSYGYTF. The chain has TRBV5-1 and TRBJ1-2; possibly TRBD1 for D (5 bases). V was pared by 1 base and J by 4 bases, with 11 bases between. The CDR3 is made up of 14 amino acids. Germline CDR1 SGHRS, CDR2 YFSETQ.

This sequence joins TRBV29-1 and TRBJ1-1; D possibly corresponds to TRBD1 (5 bases). Germline CDR1 reads SQVTM; CDR2 reads ANQGSEA. The CDR3 contains 13 residues. V lost 1 base to trimming and J lost 3 bases, with 9 bases between them. CDR3 amino acids: CSVEVRGDTEAFF. The CDR3 DNA reads TGCAGCGTTGAAGTCCGGGGGGACACTGAAGCTTTCTTT.

V usage is TRBV15 and J usage is TRBJ2-1, with 7 bases identical to TRBD2. CDR1 is LNHNV and CDR2 is YYDKDF in the germline V gene (reference sequence). Trimming removed 0 bases from V and 2 bases from J; junction bases left unmatched: 1. This CDR3 has 15 residues. This CDR3 is CATSRDRGAYNEQFF. CDR3 in DNA: TGTGCCACCAGCAGAGATCGGGGGGCCTACAATGAGCAGTTCTTC.

This clonotype was observed a few times. This chain uses TRBV5-1 with TRBJ1-4; D call uncertain. Trimming stripped 4 bases from V and 4 bases from J, with 8 bases between. The CDR3 is 13 residues long. Germline V lookup: CDR1 SGHRS, CDR2 YFSETQ. The CDR3 spells CASSEDGNEKLFF. The CDR3 coding sequence is TGCGCCAGCAGCGAGGACGGTAATGAAAAACTGTTTTTT. Looking up the rest from reference TRBV5-1 and TRBJ1-4 gives the full variable domain: KAGVTQTPRYLIKTRGQQVTLSCSPISGHRSVSWYQQTPGQGLQFLFEYFSETQRNKGNFPGRFSGRQFSNSRSEMNVSTLELGDSALYLCASSEDGNEKLFFGSGTQLSVL.